The rows below give T cell receptor beta chains drawn from one sample of a study of blood T cells in healthy people across ages. One entry per CDR3 protein, called by TCRdb with MiXCR from the 5' RACE reads. The table lists about 770,000 distinct CDR3 sequences, around two fifths of them singletons. Sequenced: blood. These receptor sequences come from a man aged 60 to 75 in good health. Both conserved end residues are part of each CDR3. D genes are given only for firm matches. Part of the rows lack a size; the others show once, few, many or a class for expanded clones.

len: 15; v_gene: TRBV9; j_gene: TRBJ2-7; abundance: many; d_gene: -; CDR3nt: TGTGCCAGCAGCGTAGGTCAGGGCCGAGTATACGAGCAGTACTTC; CDR3aa: CASSVGQGRVYEQYF
len: 17; v_gene: TRBV7-2; j_gene: TRBJ2-3; abundance: -; d_gene: TRBD2; CDR3nt: TGTGCCAGCAGCTTAGCTGGCGGGGGGGCCTTCCCAGATACGCAGTATTTT; CDR3aa: CASSLAGGGAFPDTQYF
len: 13; v_gene: TRBV29-1; j_gene: TRBJ1-5; abundance: few; d_gene: -; CDR3nt: TGCAGCGCAAGTAGGGAAAGCAATCAGCCCCAGCATTTT; CDR3aa: CSASRESNQPQHF
len: 14; v_gene: TRBV6-1; j_gene: TRBJ2-7; abundance: -; d_gene: -; CDR3nt: TGTGCCACCTCCGACAGGACAATACCATACGAGCAGTACTTC; CDR3aa: CATSDRTIPYEQYF
len: 20; v_gene: TRBV2; j_gene: TRBJ2-4; abundance: -; d_gene: -; CDR3nt: TGTGCCAGCAGCCCCCAGGAGGTGGGGGGGCCCCCAAGGCCCAAAAACATTCAGTACTTC; CDR3aa: CASSPQEVGGPPRPKNIQYF
len: 15; v_gene: TRBV6-6; j_gene: TRBJ2-1; abundance: -; d_gene: TRBD1; CDR3nt: TGTGCCAGCAAATATGGGGGACAGGGTATTGGTGAGCAGTTCTTC; CDR3aa: CASKYGGQGIGEQFF
len: 13; v_gene: TRBV29-1; j_gene: TRBJ1-6; abundance: few; d_gene: -; CDR3nt: TGCAGCGTTGGCGACAGGTATAATTCACCCCTCCACTTT; CDR3aa: CSVGDRYNSPLHF
len: 11; v_gene: TRBV12-3/TRBV12-4; j_gene: TRBJ2-7; abundance: few; d_gene: -; CDR3nt: TGTGCCAGCAGTCCGCACAATGAGCAGTACTTC; CDR3aa: CASSPHNEQYF
len: 15; v_gene: TRBV9; j_gene: TRBJ2-1; abundance: few; d_gene: -; CDR3nt: TGTGCCAGCAGCGTTGGGGCTAGCGTATACAATGAGCAGTTCTTC; CDR3aa: CASSVGASVYNEQFF
len: 15; v_gene: TRBV7-6; j_gene: TRBJ2-4; abundance: -; d_gene: -; CDR3nt: TGTGCCAGCAGCTTAATGAGAGGGTGGGGAAACATTCAGTACTTC; CDR3aa: CASSLMRGWGNIQYF
len: 15; v_gene: TRBV4-3; j_gene: TRBJ1-4; abundance: few; d_gene: -; CDR3nt: TGCGCCAGCAGCCAAGATATCGGTCCGAAGGGCAAACTGTTTTTT; CDR3aa: CASSQDIGPKGKLFF
len: 14; v_gene: TRBV12-3/TRBV12-4; j_gene: TRBJ2-1; abundance: -; d_gene: -; CDR3nt: TGTGCCAGCAGTAAGTTTGAGGTCTGGAATGAGCAGTTCTTC; CDR3aa: CASSKFEVWNEQFF
len: 15; v_gene: TRBV4-1; j_gene: TRBJ1-1; abundance: -; d_gene: -; CDR3nt: TGCGCCAGCAGCCAAGATAACGGGGTGAACACTGAAGCTTTCTTT; CDR3aa: CASSQDNGVNTEAFF
len: 12; v_gene: TRBV24-1; j_gene: TRBJ2-1; abundance: -; d_gene: -; CDR3nt: TGTGCCACGGGAAGGTTAGGCAATGAGCAGTTCTTC; CDR3aa: CATGRLGNEQFF
len: 18; v_gene: TRBV7-9; j_gene: TRBJ2-7; abundance: -; d_gene: TRBD2; CDR3nt: TGTGCCAGCAGCCGCATATCTAGCGGGAGGGCCCCAGGGCACGAGCAGTACTTC; CDR3aa: CASSRISSGRAPGHEQYF
len: 14; v_gene: TRBV3-1; j_gene: TRBJ2-7; abundance: few; d_gene: TRBD1; CDR3nt: TGTGCCAGCAGCGAAAGTGGGACAGGGGGCGAGCAGTACTTC; CDR3aa: CASSESGTGGEQYF
len: 15; v_gene: TRBV29-1; j_gene: TRBJ1-1; abundance: -; d_gene: -; CDR3nt: TGCAGCGTTGAAGGGACCCTCGGAGTGAACACTGAAGCTTTCTTT; CDR3aa: CSVEGTLGVNTEAFF
len: 16; v_gene: TRBV4-1; j_gene: TRBJ1-2; abundance: -; d_gene: TRBD1; CDR3nt: TGCGCCAGCAGCCAAGAAAGGGACGAGACAGGGGCTGGCTACACCTTC; CDR3aa: CASSQERDETGAGYTF
len: 14; v_gene: TRBV5-5; j_gene: TRBJ2-7; abundance: -; d_gene: -; CDR3nt: TGTGCCAGCAGCGTCGCACAGGGTAACTACGAGCAGTACTTC; CDR3aa: CASSVAQGNYEQYF
len: 14; v_gene: TRBV6-1; j_gene: TRBJ1-5; abundance: -; d_gene: -; CDR3nt: TGTGCCAGCAGTGCGCGTAATAGCAATCAGCCCCAGCATTTT; CDR3aa: CASSARNSNQPQHF
len: 18; v_gene: TRBV5-1; j_gene: TRBJ2-1; abundance: -; d_gene: TRBD2; CDR3nt: TGCGCCAGCAGCTACGGACTAGCGGGGGGTTTATCCTACAATGAGCAGTTCTTC; CDR3aa: CASSYGLAGGLSYNEQFF
len: 17; v_gene: TRBV6-2/TRBV6-3; j_gene: TRBJ2-7; abundance: -; d_gene: -; CDR3nt: TGTGCCAGCAGTTACACGCGGGACAGAACTCTCGCCAATGAGCAGTACTTC; CDR3aa: CASSYTRDRTLANEQYF
len: 18; v_gene: TRBV4-3; j_gene: TRBJ2-2; abundance: -; d_gene: -; CDR3nt: TGCGCCAGCAGCCAAGTCATCCGGGACATATCGAACACCGGGGAGCTGTTTTTT; CDR3aa: CASSQVIRDISNTGELFF
len: 17; v_gene: TRBV27; j_gene: TRBJ2-5; abundance: -; d_gene: TRBD1; CDR3nt: TGTGCCAGCAGTGACCGGGACAGGGAACAGATTTACAATGAGCAGTACTTC; CDR3aa: CASSDRDREQIYNEQYF
len: 15; v_gene: TRBV6-2/TRBV6-3; j_gene: TRBJ2-5; abundance: -; d_gene: -; CDR3nt: TGTGCCAGCTCCCGAGGCGGCTCGGGTTCGGAGACCCAGTACTTC; CDR3aa: CASSRGGSGSETQYF
len: 15; v_gene: TRBV20-1; j_gene: TRBJ2-3; abundance: -; d_gene: -; CDR3nt: TGCAGTGCTAGAGGTGGTAGCGGCGGCACAGATACGCAGTATTTT; CDR3aa: CSARGGSGGTDTQYF
len: 14; v_gene: TRBV6-6; j_gene: TRBJ2-7; abundance: -; d_gene: -; CDR3nt: TGTGCCAGCAGTTGCGGGTTACGCTCCTACGAGCAGTACTTC; CDR3aa: CASSCGLRSYEQYF
len: 16; v_gene: TRBV5-6; j_gene: TRBJ1-2; abundance: -; d_gene: TRBD1; CDR3nt: TGTGCCAGCAGCTTGGACGAAATGGACAGGGTCTATGGCTACACCTTC; CDR3aa: CASSLDEMDRVYGYTF
len: 14; v_gene: TRBV12-3/TRBV12-4; j_gene: TRBJ2-4; abundance: -; d_gene: -; CDR3nt: TGTGCCAGCAGTTTAAAGGGGGACAAAAACATTCAGTACTTC; CDR3aa: CASSLKGDKNIQYF
len: 12; v_gene: TRBV7-9; j_gene: TRBJ2-7; abundance: few; d_gene: -; CDR3nt: TGTGCCAGCAGCCAGACCCTTCGCGAGCAGTACTTC; CDR3aa: CASSQTLREQYF
len: 12; v_gene: TRBV10-2; j_gene: TRBJ2-3; abundance: few; d_gene: -; CDR3nt: TGCGCCAGCTCTTCGGGGGTGGATACGCAGTATTTT; CDR3aa: CASSSGVDTQYF
len: 15; v_gene: TRBV25-1; j_gene: TRBJ1-2; abundance: once; d_gene: -; CDR3nt: TGTGCCAGCAGTGAATTAACCAGACTCTCGGGTGGCTACACCTTC; CDR3aa: CASSELTRLSGGYTF
len: 16; v_gene: TRBV21-1; j_gene: TRBJ1-6; abundance: few; d_gene: -; CDR3nt: TGTGCCAGCAGCATACAGGGGAGCTCCTATAATTCACCCCTCCACTTT; CDR3aa: CASSIQGSSYNSPLHF
len: 15; v_gene: TRBV7-9; j_gene: TRBJ2-3; abundance: -; d_gene: -; CDR3nt: TGTGCCAGCAGCCCAGACAGGATAGGCACAGATACGCAGTATTTT; CDR3aa: CASSPDRIGTDTQYF
len: 10; v_gene: TRBV11-2; j_gene: TRBJ2-7; abundance: -; d_gene: -; CDR3nt: TGTGCCAGCAGCTTTGACGAGCAGTACTTC; CDR3aa: CASSFDEQYF
len: 13; v_gene: TRBV30; j_gene: TRBJ2-7; abundance: many; d_gene: -; CDR3nt: TGTGCCTGGAGGAGGCCACCTGGCTACGAGCAGTACTTC; CDR3aa: CAWRRPPGYEQYF
len: 15; v_gene: TRBV9; j_gene: TRBJ2-1; abundance: -; d_gene: TRBD2; CDR3nt: TGTGCCAGCAGCGTGGGGGGGACCCAGGCTGAGACCCAGTTCTTC; CDR3aa: CASSVGGTQAETQFF
len: 14; v_gene: TRBV29-1; j_gene: TRBJ1-1; abundance: -; d_gene: -; CDR3nt: TGCAGCGTTGCCCCAGCGGGGCCGAACACTGAAGCTTTCTTT; CDR3aa: CSVAPAGPNTEAFF
len: 16; v_gene: TRBV6-1; j_gene: TRBJ1-1; abundance: -; d_gene: -; CDR3nt: TGTGCCAGCAGTGTACACAACCAACCCATGAACACTGAAGCTTTCTTT; CDR3aa: CASSVHNQPMNTEAFF
len: 15; v_gene: TRBV7-2; j_gene: TRBJ2-5; abundance: few; d_gene: -; CDR3nt: TGTGCCAGCAGCTCCCCTAGTCCGTACCAAGAGACCCAGTACTTC; CDR3aa: CASSSPSPYQETQYF
len: 15; v_gene: TRBV7-9; j_gene: TRBJ1-1; abundance: -; d_gene: -; CDR3nt: TGTGCCAGCACCACGGGACACTTAATGAACACTGAAGCTTTCTTT; CDR3aa: CASTTGHLMNTEAFF
len: 12; v_gene: TRBV6-6; j_gene: TRBJ1-1; abundance: -; d_gene: -; CDR3nt: TGTGCCAGTATTCGGGGGAACACTGAAGCTTTCTTT; CDR3aa: CASIRGNTEAFF
len: 16; v_gene: TRBV6-2/TRBV6-3; j_gene: TRBJ1-5; abundance: -; d_gene: -; CDR3nt: TGTGCCAGCAGTTACCCGGGATCAAAAGGGTGGCAGCCCCAGCATTTT; CDR3aa: CASSYPGSKGWQPQHF
len: 16; v_gene: TRBV7-8; j_gene: TRBJ2-1; abundance: few; d_gene: TRBD2; CDR3nt: TGTGCCAGCAGCCCTCGGCTCGGGGGGGGCCTCAATGAGCAGTTCTTC; CDR3aa: CASSPRLGGGLNEQFF
len: 15; v_gene: TRBV20-1; j_gene: TRBJ1-2; abundance: -; d_gene: -; CDR3nt: TGCAGTGCTAGTGGTTCTCGGGCAGCAAACTATGGCTACACCTTC; CDR3aa: CSASGSRAANYGYTF
len: 16; v_gene: TRBV20-1; j_gene: TRBJ2-3; abundance: -; d_gene: TRBD2; CDR3nt: TGCAGTGCCCACGCTAGCGGGAGCGGGGTGGCAGATACGCAGTATTTT; CDR3aa: CSAHASGSGVADTQYF
len: 15; v_gene: TRBV24-1; j_gene: TRBJ1-2; abundance: -; d_gene: -; CDR3nt: TGTGCCACCAGGTGCGGGGCCACGTTTAACTATGGCTACACCTTC; CDR3aa: CATRCGATFNYGYTF
len: 16; v_gene: TRBV5-1; j_gene: TRBJ2-1; abundance: few; d_gene: -; CDR3nt: TGCGCCAGCAGCTCGGGGTCGGGACCCCCTTCCAATGAGCAGTTCTTC; CDR3aa: CASSSGSGPPSNEQFF